The clone carrying this TCR beta chain was found a few times. Its antigen is still unknown. One end of the junction is discordant with germline, which a read error may explain. This sample stems from a study of cytomegalovirus exposure and HLA in healthy donors. Donors had nominal health at sampling but likely had unrecorded immune exposures. Notes on the study in general: Association with HLA alleles at 0.05 false discovery rate was found for 16,951 TCR beta sequences in a later analysis. Across all donors, roughly uniform sequencing depth was an assumption of the presence/absence analyses. Cytomegalovirus status was reportedly diagnosed by the classifier with high specificity and sensitivity.

The PCR ran on 60 Vbeta and 13 Jbeta primers. Profiled with immunoSEQ multiplex PCR; TCRdb holds only in-frame clones, not every one. Of fewer than 120,000 clones listed, about three quarters are singletons. The sequencing sample was made of PBMCs. This TCR was recovered from a woman aged 25 to 39 in good health and CMV-seronegative.

This chain's CDR3 is CATQGYGNGQFF. DNA of the CDR3: TGTGCGACGCAGGGCTACGGCAATGGGCAGTTCTTC. The V gene is TRBV27, the J gene TRBJ2-1; TRBD1 might be the D (5 bases). The germline gives CDR1 MNHEY, CDR2 SMNVEV (reference sequence). The CDR3 sequence is 12 residues long.